This TCR beta chain comes out of a study of T cells in women clearing cervical HPV infection. As regards this clone: Its antigen is undetermined. The CDR3 end lies 3 residues beyond the end of the read and is filled in from the germline J gene.

General study findings and limits: CIN3+ cases had significantly higher TCR richness than controls; evenness did not differ.

Sequencing was performed with immunoSEQ multiplex PCR; in TCRdb, only in-frame clones are kept and a portion is missing. The sample spans tens of thousands of clones; the ten largest clones claim approximately 1.2%. The CDR3 contains 11 residues. CDR1 is DFQATT, CDR2 SNEGSKA, per germline (reference sequence). Material for sequencing was blood buffy coat. The receptor comes from a woman between 18 and 70 years old with a cervical HPV16 infection that either progressed to CIN3+ or cleared (not recorded which). The gene calls are TRBV20-1 and TRBJ1-1, with D possibly TRBD1 on 5 matching bases. CDR3 residues: CSAKQEQKAFF. The sequenced part of the CDR3 DNA is TGCAGTGCTAAACAGGAGCAAAAA.